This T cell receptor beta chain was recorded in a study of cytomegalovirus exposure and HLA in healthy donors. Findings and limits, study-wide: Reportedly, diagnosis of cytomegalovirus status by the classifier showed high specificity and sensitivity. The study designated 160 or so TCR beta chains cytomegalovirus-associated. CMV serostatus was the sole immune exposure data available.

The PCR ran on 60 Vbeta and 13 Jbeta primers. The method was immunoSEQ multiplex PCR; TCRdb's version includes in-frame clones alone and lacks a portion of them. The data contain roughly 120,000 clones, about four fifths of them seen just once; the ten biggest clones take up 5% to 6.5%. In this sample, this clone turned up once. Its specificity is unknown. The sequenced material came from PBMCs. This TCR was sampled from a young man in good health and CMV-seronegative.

CDR3 amino acids: CASSWTGGTGELFF. The CDR3 region has the DNA TGTGCCAGCAGCTGGACAGGGGGAACCGGGGAGCTGTTTTTT. The chain combines TRBV6-5 with TRBJ2-2, with TRBD1 matching over 10 bases. This CDR3 region has 14 residues. In germline, CDR1 is MNHEY, CDR2 SVGAGI. V lost 6 bases to trimming and J lost 5 bases; unmatched junction nucleotides: 3.